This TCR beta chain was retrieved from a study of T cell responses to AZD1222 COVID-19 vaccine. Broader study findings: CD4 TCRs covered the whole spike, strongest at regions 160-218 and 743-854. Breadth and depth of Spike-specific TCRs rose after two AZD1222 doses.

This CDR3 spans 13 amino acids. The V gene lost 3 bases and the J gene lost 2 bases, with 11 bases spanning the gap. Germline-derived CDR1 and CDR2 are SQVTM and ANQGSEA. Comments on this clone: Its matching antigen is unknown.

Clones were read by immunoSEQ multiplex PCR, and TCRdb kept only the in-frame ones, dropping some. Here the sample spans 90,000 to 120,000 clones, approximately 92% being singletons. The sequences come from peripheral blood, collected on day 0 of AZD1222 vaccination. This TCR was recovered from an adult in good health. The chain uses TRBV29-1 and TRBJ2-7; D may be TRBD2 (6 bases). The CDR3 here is CSVDGGAAYEQYF. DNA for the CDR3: TGCAGCGTTGACGGGGGTGCCGCCTACGAGCAGTACTTC.